This T cell receptor beta chain was sequenced for a study of metastatic and nonmetastatic thyroid tumors. In the study overall: For malignant and benign thyroid patients, tumor or nodule tissue and blood were the sources whose repertoires were compared. Study-wide results and limits: Benign nodules reportedly had significantly lower TCR beta diversity than malignant thyroid tumors in blood and tumor.

The CDR3 covers 11 residues. V was trimmed by 5 bases and J by 7 bases, leaving 8 bases between them. TCRdb reanalyzed the PCR reads via MiXCR. The data contain about 14,000 clones, over 9.5% of them seen just once; the ten biggest clones take up about 15%. Before thyroid surgery, none of the patients had received any treatment. This clone showed up many times. Its antigen is still unknown. Sequences were obtained from blood. The source of this sequence is a female donor with papillary thyroid cancer or a benign thyroid nodule (not recorded which). Some clones in this sample may be carry-over from other donors' samples. This rearrangement joins TRBV12-3 or TRBV12-4 to TRBJ1-1; no clear D gene. The CDR3 loop reads CASSRGVEAFF. The CDR3 bases are TGTGCCAGCAGTCGGGGTGTTGAAGCTTTCTTT.